The next 20 T cell receptor beta chains were all read from a single sample in a study of T-cell memory formation after mild COVID-19. Each CDR3 protein is one row after TCRdb ran MiXCR on the 5' RACE reads. The top ten clones hold 27% of a sample with about 110,000 distinct CDR3 sequences, under 15% of them seen once. The specimen was PBMCs or a T cell subset sorted from them (not recorded which). The receptors were gathered from an adult woman who had mild COVID-19 (a few samples of this study predate the infection). Cell type and time point are not known.

Here the CDR3 reads CASSYPSGMVGTGELFF. CDR3 DNA: TGTGCCAGCAGTTACCCTAGCGGGATGGTGGGGACCGGGGAGCTGTTTTTT. This sequence joins TRBV6-2 or TRBV6-3 and TRBJ2-2; TRBD2 matches 9 bases. V lost 2 bases and J lost 5; bases outside the gene matches: 9. The CDR3 consists of 17 residues. Per the germline V gene, CDR1 is MNHEY and CDR2 is SVGEGT.

The chain couples TRBV25-1 to TRBJ2-7; D possibly matches TRBD1 or TRBD2 (5 bases each). Trimming took off 1 base at V and 5 bases at J, with 15 bases between the two ends. Germline CDR1 and CDR2: MGHDK and SYGVNS. This CDR3 has 15 amino acids. The CDR3 protein is CASSEFGTRVHEQYF. CDR3 coding DNA: TGTGCCAGCAGTGAATTCGGGACCCGCGTCCACGAGCAGTACTTC.

The rearrangement links TRBV5-1 to TRBJ2-7; no reliable D call. CDR1 is SGHRS and CDR2 is YFSETQ in the germline V gene. Deletions cut 2 bases from V and 3 bases from J, with 6 bases between. This CDR3 contains 12 residues. The CDR3 DNA reads TGCGCCAGCAGCTTTGACCTCTACGAGCAGTACTTC. Its protein is CASSFDLYEQYF.

The chain employs TRBV4-1 and TRBJ2-7; weak D call: TRBD2 (6 bases). The germline CDR1 and CDR2 sequences are MGHRA and YSYEKL. The CDR3 has 16 amino acids. Trimming cost V 0 bases and J 2 bases, with 14 bases left between them. This CDR3 reads CASSQDLTGGAYEQYF. CDR3 DNA sequence: TGCGCCAGCAGCCAAGATTTAACAGGAGGGGCCTACGAGCAGTACTTC.

J is TRBJ1-1 and V is TRBV6-1; maybe TRBD1 (5 bases). The germline V gene encodes CDR1 MNHNS and CDR2 SASEGT. The length of the CDR3 is 15 residues. Trimming pared 1 base from V and 3 bases from J, leaving 12 bases between. The CDR3 nucleotides are TGTGCCAGCAGTGAAGTTCTGTGGGGGGACACTGAAGCTTTCTTT. It yields the protein CASSEVLWGDTEAFF.

The CDR3 DNA reads as TGCGCCAGCAGCCACCCCCGGACAGGGGAGCACATGGGTAGGGAGACCCAGTACTTC. This sequence encodes CASSHPRTGEHMGRETQYF. The V and J genes are TRBV4-3 and TRBJ2-5, with 9 bases lining up with TRBD1. The CDR3 extends over 19 amino acids. Unmatched junction bases numbered 19, after V lost 3 bases and J lost 5 bases. Germline CDR1 reads LGHNA; CDR2 reads YSLEER.

This clonotype showed up many times. This chain uses TRBV15 with TRBJ2-7, with a tentative D call TRBD1 (7 bases). V lost 5 bases and J lost 0, with 14 bases in between. This CDR3 is 15 amino acids long. CDR1 and CDR2 from the germline V gene are LNHNV and YYDKDF (reference sequence). The CDR3, as DNA: TGTGCCACCAGCCGCGGGGCAGGGGGCTCCTACGAGCAGTACTTC. Amino acids: CATSRGAGGSYEQYF.

The V gene is TRBV29-1, the J gene TRBJ2-5; 8 bases line up with TRBD1. Unmatched junction bases numbered 20, after V lost 7 bases and J lost 1 base. The CDR3 contains 18 residues. Germline CDR1 and CDR2: SQVTM and ANQGSEA. The CDR3 coding sequence is TGCAGCGCCAGAGGGGGGACAGGAGCCCAGGTAGCCCAAGAGACCCAGTACTTC. Translation: CSARGGTGAQVAQETQYF.

This clonotype was observed a handful of times. The chain carries TRBV20-1 and TRBJ2-7; TRBD1 matches at 9 bases. V gave up 0 bases and J gave up 2 bases; unmatched junction bases: 5. There are 15 residues in the CDR3. Germline V gives CDR1 DFQATT, CDR2 SNEGSKA (reference sequence). The CDR3 DNA follows: TGCAGTGCTAGAGATCTTGGGACAGGGACCTACGAGCAGTACTTC. Its protein is CSARDLGTGTYEQYF.

This clonotype was picked up many times. Sequence at one end of the junction differs from germline and may be a read error. The V and J genes are TRBV7-9 and TRBJ2-1; TRBD2 might be the D (5 bases). The CDR3 sequence is 12 residues long. CDR1 is SEHNR, CDR2 FQNEAQ, per germline (reference sequence). The DNA for the CDR3 is TGTGCCAGCAGCTTATCCCCGGGATCAAAGGCGTTC. Encoded protein: CASSLSPGSKAF.

The table lists this clonotype with many counts. The chain combines TRBV7-9 with TRBJ2-3, with D maybe TRBD2 (6 bases). V lost 6 bases, J lost 12 bases, and 13 bases lay in between. Germline V gives CDR1 SEHNR, CDR2 FQNEAQ (reference sequence). The CDR3 is 11 amino acids. CDR3 nucleotides: TGTGCCAGCAGTTTCGCGGGGCCCCAGTATTTT. Protein product: CASSFAGPQYF.

This clonotype was picked up a small number of times. This chain uses TRBV7-6 with TRBJ2-3; D perhaps matches TRBD1 (6 bases). CDR3 length: 14 residues. The germline V gene encodes CDR1 SGHVS and CDR2 FNYEAQ. V was trimmed by 2 bases and J by 3 bases, leaving 9 bases between them. DNA for the CDR3: TGTGCCAGCAGCTTACAGGGGCCTACAGATACGCAGTATTTT. Amino acids: CASSLQGPTDTQYF.

J is TRBJ2-3 and V is TRBV3-1, with 7 nucleotides matching TRBD1. Trimming cost V 3 bases and J 3 bases; bases outside gene matches: 3. CDR3 length: 14 amino acids. Germline V gives CDR1 LGHDT, CDR2 YNNKEL (reference sequence). The CDR3 protein is CASSHTGETDTQYF. In DNA, the CDR3 is TGTGCCAGCAGCCACACAGGGGAAACAGATACGCAGTATTTT.

V and J are TRBV3-1 and TRBJ2-7, with D maybe TRBD2 (6 bases). This CDR3 has 16 amino acids. V lost 0 bases and J 0 bases, leaving 12 bases between the germline ends. Germline loops: CDR1 LGHDT, CDR2 YNNKEL (reference sequence). The chain's CDR3 is CASSQDWAGFSYEQYF. For the CDR3, the DNA is TGTGCCAGCAGCCAAGATTGGGCGGGGTTCTCCTACGAGCAGTACTTC.

This clonotype turned up a few times. V and J are TRBV7-9 and TRBJ2-3, with D maybe TRBD2 (6 bases). The V end lost 0 bases, the J end lost 4 bases, and 14 bases lay between the germline ends. Germline V gene lookup returns CDR1 SEHNR and CDR2 FQNEAQ (reference sequence). The CDR3 sequence is 16 residues long. The CDR3 spells CASSLAGAGGPDTQYF. DNA of the CDR3: TGTGCCAGCAGCTTAGCGGGAGCGGGCGGTCCAGATACGCAGTATTTT.

In its sample, this clonotype was seen many times. Here the CDR3 reads CASSPGTGANEQFF. The CDR3 bases are TGTGCCAGCAGCCCCGGGACAGGGGCCAATGAGCAGTTCTTC. This rearrangement joins TRBV7-9 to TRBJ2-1; 10 bases are a match to TRBD1. V shed 5 bases and J 6 bases; nucleotides not matched to a gene: 4. Germline V lookup: CDR1 SEHNR, CDR2 FQNEAQ (reference sequence). This CDR3 has 14 amino acids.

This clonotype turned up a few times. The V call is TRBV29-1, the J call TRBJ2-7; 9 nucleotides agree with TRBD1. CDR1 is SQVTM, CDR2 ANQGSEA, per germline. CDR3 length: 14 amino acids. J was trimmed by 4 bases and V by 3 bases; bases with no gene match: 7. CDR3: CSVEGQGGLYEQYF. The CDR3 DNA follows: TGCAGCGTTGAGGGACAGGGAGGTCTGTACGAGCAGTACTTC.

This clonotype appeared many times. The CDR3 bases are TGTGCCAGCAGCCGCCCCGGGCTAGTCGGAGAGACCCAGTACTTC. It encodes CASSRPGLVGETQYF. The V gene is TRBV4-2, the J gene TRBJ2-5; no definite D call. CDR1 and CDR2 (germline): LGHNA, YNFKEQ. Trimming stripped 4 bases from V and 4 bases from J, with 16 bases between. The CDR3 has 15 residues.

This clonotype was seen more than once but under ten times. The chain joins TRBV6-1 to TRBJ1-2, with TRBD1 matching over 8 bases. Germline loops: CDR1 MNHNS, CDR2 SASEGT. Trimming removed 4 bases from V and 7 bases from J; junction bases left unmatched: 8. The CDR3 is 14 amino acids. The CDR3 reads CASSGWSGGIGYTF. In nucleotides, the CDR3 is TGTGCCAGCAGTGGGTGGTCAGGGGGCATTGGCTACACCTTC.

This clonotype was observed a handful of times. The rearrangement uses TRBV7-2 and TRBJ2-7, with 8 bases fitting TRBD2. With 5 bases clipped from V and 4 bases from J, the junction kept 7 bases outside the gene matches. Germline lookup yields CDR1 SGHTA and CDR2 FQGNSA. This CDR3 has 14 amino acids. The CDR3 sequence is CASSPGLEPYEQYF. CDR3 nucleotide sequence: TGTGCCAGCAGCCCGGGACTAGAACCATACGAGCAGTACTTC.